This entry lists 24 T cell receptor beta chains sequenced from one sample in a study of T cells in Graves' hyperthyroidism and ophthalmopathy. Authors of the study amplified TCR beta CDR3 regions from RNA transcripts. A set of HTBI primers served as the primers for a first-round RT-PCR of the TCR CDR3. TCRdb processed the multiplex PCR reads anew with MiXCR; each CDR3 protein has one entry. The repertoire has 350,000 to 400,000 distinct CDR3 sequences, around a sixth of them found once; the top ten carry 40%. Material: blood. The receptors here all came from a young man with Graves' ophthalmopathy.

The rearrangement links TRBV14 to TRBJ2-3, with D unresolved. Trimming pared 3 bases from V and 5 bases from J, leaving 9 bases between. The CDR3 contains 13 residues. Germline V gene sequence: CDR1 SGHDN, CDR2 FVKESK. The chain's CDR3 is CASSQALVDTQYF. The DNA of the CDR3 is TGTGCCAGCAGCCAGGCCTTAGTAGATACGCAGTATTTT.

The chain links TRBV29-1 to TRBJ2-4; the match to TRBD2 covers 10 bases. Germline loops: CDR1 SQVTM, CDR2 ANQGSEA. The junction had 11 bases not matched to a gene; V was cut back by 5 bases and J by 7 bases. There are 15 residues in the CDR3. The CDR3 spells CSVSMTSGPVNIQYF. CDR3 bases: TGCAGCGTTTCCATGACTAGCGGGCCAGTCAACATTCAGTACTTC.

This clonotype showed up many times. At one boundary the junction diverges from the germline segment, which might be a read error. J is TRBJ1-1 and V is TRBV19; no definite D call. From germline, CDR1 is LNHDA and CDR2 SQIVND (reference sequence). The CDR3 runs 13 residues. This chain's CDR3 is CASSIGGNTEAFF. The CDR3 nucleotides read TGCGCCAGCAGCATCGGCGGAAACACTGAAGCTTTCTTT.

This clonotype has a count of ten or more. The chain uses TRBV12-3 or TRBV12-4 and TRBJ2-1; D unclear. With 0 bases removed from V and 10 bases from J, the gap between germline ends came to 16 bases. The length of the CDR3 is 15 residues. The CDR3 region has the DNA TGTGCCAGCAGTTTAGCGCCGGGCAGCCCCGGGGAGCAGTTCTTC. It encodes CASSLAPGSPGEQFF.

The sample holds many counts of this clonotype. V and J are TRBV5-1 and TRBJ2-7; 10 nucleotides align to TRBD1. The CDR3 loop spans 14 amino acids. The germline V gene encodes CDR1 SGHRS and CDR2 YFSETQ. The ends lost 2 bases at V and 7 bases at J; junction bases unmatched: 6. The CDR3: CASSFRDRGREQYF. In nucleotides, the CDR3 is TGCGCCAGCAGCTTCCGGGACAGGGGTCGGGAGCAGTACTTC.

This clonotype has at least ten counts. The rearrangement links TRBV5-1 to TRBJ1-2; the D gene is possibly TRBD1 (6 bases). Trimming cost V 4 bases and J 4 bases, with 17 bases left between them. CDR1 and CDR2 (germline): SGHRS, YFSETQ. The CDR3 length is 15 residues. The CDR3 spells CASSGDPGQGYGYTF. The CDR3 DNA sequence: TGCGCCAGCAGCGGAGATCCGGGACAAGGCTATGGCTACACCTTC.

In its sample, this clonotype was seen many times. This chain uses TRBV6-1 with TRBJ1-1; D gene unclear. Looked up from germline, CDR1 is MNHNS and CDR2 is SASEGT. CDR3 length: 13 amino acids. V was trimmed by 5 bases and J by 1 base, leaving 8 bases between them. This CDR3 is CASSQSENTEAFF. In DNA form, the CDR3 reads TGTGCCAGCAGTCAAAGCGAGAACACTGAAGCTTTCTTT.

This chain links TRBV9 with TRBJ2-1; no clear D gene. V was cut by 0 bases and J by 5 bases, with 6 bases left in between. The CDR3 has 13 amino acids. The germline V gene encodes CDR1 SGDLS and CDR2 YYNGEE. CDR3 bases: TGTGCCAGCAGCGTAGTCCCCCACAATGAGCAGTTCTTC. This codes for CASSVVPHNEQFF.

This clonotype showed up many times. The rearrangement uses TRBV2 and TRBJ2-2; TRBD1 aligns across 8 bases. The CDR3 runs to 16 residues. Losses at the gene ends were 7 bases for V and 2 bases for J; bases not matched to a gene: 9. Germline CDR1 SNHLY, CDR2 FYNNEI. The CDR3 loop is CASIPPGQENTGELFF. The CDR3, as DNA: TGTGCCAGCATCCCTCCGGGACAGGAAAACACCGGGGAGCTGTTTTTT.

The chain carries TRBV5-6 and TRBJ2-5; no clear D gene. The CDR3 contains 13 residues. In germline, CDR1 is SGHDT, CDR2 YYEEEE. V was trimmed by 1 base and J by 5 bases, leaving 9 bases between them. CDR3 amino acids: CASSLPSRETQYF. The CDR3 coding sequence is TGTGCCAGCAGCTTGCCAAGCCGGGAGACCCAGTACTTC.

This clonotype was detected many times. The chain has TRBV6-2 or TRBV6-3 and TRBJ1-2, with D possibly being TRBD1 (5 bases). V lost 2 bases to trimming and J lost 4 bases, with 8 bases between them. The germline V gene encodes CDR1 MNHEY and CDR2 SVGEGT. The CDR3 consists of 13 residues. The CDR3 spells CASSYRDAYGYTF. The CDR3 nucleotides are TGTGCCAGCAGTTACCGGGACGCCTATGGCTACACCTTC.

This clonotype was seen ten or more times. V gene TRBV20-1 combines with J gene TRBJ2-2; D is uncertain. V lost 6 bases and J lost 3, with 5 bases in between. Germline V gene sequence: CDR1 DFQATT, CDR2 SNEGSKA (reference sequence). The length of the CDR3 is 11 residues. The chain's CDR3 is CSAYDTGELFF. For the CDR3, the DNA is TGCAGTGCCTACGACACCGGGGAGCTGTTTTTT.

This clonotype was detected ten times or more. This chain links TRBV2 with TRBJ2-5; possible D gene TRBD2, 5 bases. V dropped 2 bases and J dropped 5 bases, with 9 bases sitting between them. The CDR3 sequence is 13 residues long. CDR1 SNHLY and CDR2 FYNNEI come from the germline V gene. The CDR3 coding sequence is TGTGCCAGCAGTGAAAACCAGCGGGAGACCCAGTACTTC. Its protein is CASSENQRETQYF.

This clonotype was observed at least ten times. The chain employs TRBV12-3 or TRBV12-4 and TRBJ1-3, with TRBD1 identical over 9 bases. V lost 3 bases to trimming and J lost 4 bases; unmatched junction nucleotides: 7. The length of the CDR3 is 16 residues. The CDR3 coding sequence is TGTGCCAGCAGTTTGGGGGACAGGGTCTCCGGAAACACCATATATTTT. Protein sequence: CASSLGDRVSGNTIYF.

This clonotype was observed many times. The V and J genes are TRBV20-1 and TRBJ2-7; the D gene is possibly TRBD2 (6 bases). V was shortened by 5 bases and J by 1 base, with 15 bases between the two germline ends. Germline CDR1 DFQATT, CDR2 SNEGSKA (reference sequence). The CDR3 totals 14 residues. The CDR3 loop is CSAHSGVVSYEQYF. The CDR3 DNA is TGCAGTGCTCATTCGGGGGTAGTATCCTACGAGCAGTACTTC.

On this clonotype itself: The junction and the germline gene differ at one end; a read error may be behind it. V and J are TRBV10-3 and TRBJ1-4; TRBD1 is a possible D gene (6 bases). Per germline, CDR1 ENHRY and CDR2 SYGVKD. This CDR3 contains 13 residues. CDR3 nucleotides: TGTGCCATCAATCAGGGGTTCTATGAAAAACTGTCTTTT. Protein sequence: CAINQGFYEKLSF.

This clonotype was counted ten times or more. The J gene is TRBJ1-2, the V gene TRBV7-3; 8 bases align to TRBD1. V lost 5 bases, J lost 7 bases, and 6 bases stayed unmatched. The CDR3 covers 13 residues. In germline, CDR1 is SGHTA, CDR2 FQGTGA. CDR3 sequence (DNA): TGTGCCAGCAGCACGGACAGGGAAGGTGGCTACACCTTC. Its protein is CASSTDREGGYTF.

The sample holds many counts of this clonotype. CDR3 sequence reads: CASSEFTGGDYGYTF. The CDR3 region has the DNA TGTGCCAGCAGTGAATTTACAGGGGGCGACTATGGCTACACCTTC. The chain is built from TRBV6-1 and TRBJ1-2; 9 bases agree with TRBD1. Losses at the gene ends were 2 bases for V and 3 bases for J; bases not matched to a gene: 4. The CDR3 contains 15 residues. The germline V gene encodes CDR1 MNHNS and CDR2 SASEGT.

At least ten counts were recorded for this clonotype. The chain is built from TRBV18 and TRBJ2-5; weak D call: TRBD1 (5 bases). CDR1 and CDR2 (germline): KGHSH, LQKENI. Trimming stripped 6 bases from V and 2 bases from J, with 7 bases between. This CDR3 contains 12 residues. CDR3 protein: CASSRQQETQYF. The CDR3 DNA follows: TGTGCCAGCTCTAGACAGCAAGAGACCCAGTACTTC.

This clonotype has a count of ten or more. The CDR3 reads CASRPRDIKNTEAFF. The CDR3 DNA sequence: TGCGCCAGCAGGCCCCGGGACATAAAGAACACTGAAGCTTTCTTT. The chain couples TRBV5-1 to TRBJ1-1, with a possible D match to TRBD1 (6 bases). The CDR3 has 15 residues. V lost 5 bases and J lost 1, with 15 bases in between. The germline gives CDR1 SGHRS, CDR2 YFSETQ. Supplemented by reference TRBV5-1 and TRBJ1-1, the full variable domain reads KAGVTQTPRYLIKTRGQQVTLSCSPISGHRSVSWYQQTPGQGLQFLFEYFSETQRNKGNFPGRFSGRQFSNSRSEMNVSTLELGDSALYLCASRPRDIKNTEAFFGQGTRLTVV.

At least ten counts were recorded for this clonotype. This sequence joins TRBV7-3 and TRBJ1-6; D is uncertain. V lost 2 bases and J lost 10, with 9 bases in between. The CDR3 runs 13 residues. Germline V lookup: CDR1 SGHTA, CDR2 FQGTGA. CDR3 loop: CASSLQEDSPLHF. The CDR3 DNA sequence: TGTGCCAGCAGCTTACAGGAGGACTCACCCCTCCACTTT.

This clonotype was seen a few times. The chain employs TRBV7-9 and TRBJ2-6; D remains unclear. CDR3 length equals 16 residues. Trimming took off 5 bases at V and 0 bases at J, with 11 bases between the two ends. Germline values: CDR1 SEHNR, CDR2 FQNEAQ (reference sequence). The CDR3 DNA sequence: TGTGCCAGCAGCCCGGGCCTTTTCTCTGGGGCCAACGTCCTGACTTTC. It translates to CASSPGLFSGANVLTF. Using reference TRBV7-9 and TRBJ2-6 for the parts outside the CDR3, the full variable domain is DTGVSQNPRHKITKRGQNVTFRCDPISEHNRLYWYRQTLGQGPEFLTYFQNEAQLEKSRLLSDRFSAERPKGSFSTLEIQRTEQGDSAMYLCASSPGLFSGANVLTFGAGSRLTVL.

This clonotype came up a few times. The CDR3 region is CASSRDSSGGATNEQFF. CDR3 DNA sequence: TGTGCCAGCAGTCGGGACTCTAGCGGGGGGGCGACGAATGAGCAGTTCTTC. The chain links TRBV7-9 to TRBJ2-1; 12 bases fit TRBD2. CDR1 and CDR2 from the germline V gene are SEHNR and FQNEAQ (reference sequence). With 6 bases clipped from V and 7 bases from J, the junction kept 13 bases outside the gene matches. There are 17 residues in the CDR3.

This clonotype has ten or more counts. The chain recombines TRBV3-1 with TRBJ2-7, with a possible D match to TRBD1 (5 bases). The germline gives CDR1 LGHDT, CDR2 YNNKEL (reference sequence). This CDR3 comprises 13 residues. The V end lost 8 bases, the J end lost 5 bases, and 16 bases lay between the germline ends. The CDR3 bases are TGTGCCAGCCGCAAGGCAGGGATGGACGAGCAGTACTTC. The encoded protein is CASRKAGMDEQYF.